This T cell receptor beta chain was observed in a study of blood T cell repertoires in COVID-19. Overall study: Both acute and convalescent COVID-19 samples were obtained from the United States, Italy and Spain. The cDNA or gDNA used as material had been derived from T cells, B-cell-depleted T cells, or PBMCs.

Germline CDR1 and CDR2: LGHNA and YNFKEQ. V trimming: 0 bases; J trimming: 5 bases; junction bases outside the gene matches: 8. The CDR3 is 16 amino acids. In Seattle, patients joined the study during active infection and were tracked longitudinally. Authors' processing steps: Amplification of reference gene primers was used by the study to estimate nucleated cell counts. The repertoire was sequenced with immunoSEQ multiplex PCR; TCRdb's copy has only in-frame clones and lacks some. V and J calls and clone size are given by that table; D and trimming were obtained from the DNA. The sample shows 190,000 or so clones, about 81% of them seen only once.

Sequencing used peripheral blood. The source is an elderly woman with COVID-19, enrolled during active disease. The genes are TRBV4-2 and TRBJ2-5; 8 bases fit TRBD2. The CDR3 loop reads CASSQDYGGGVETQYF. CDR3 coding DNA: TGTGCCAGCAGCCAAGATTACGGGGGGGGAGTGGAGACCCAGTACTTC.